This is a list of T cell receptor beta chains from one sample in a study of blood T cells in healthy people across ages. TCRdb reprocessed the 5' RACE reads via MiXCR and lists one record per CDR3 protein. This sample has about 780,000 distinct CDR3 sequences, with 35% to 60% found just once. The sample was blood. These receptors originate from a man at least 80 years old in good health. CDR3s include the opening cysteine and the closing phenylalanine or tryptophan. Each record gives: D gene, J gene, V gene, clone size, CDR3 protein, CDR3 DNA. A D gene is named only where the DNA matches it firmly. Rows may omit the clone size; those that give it use once, few, many or a size class.

- | TRBJ2-7 | TRBV11-2 | - | CASSVGTKSEQYF | TGTGCCAGCAGCGTGGGCACAAAAAGCGAGCAGTACTTC
- | TRBJ2-1 | TRBV12-3/TRBV12-4 | - | CASSNAGLGNEQFF | TGTGCCAGCAGCAATGCAGGGTTAGGCAATGAGCAGTTCTTC
TRBD2 | TRBJ2-1 | TRBV6-5 | - | CASSYRLAGNTHNEQFF | TGTGCCAGCAGTTACCGACTAGCGGGGAACACACACAATGAGCAGTTCTTC
- | TRBJ2-3 | TRBV5-1 | few | CASSLDGNEADTQYF | TGCGCCAGCAGCTTGGACGGGAACGAAGCAGATACGCAGTATTTT
- | TRBJ2-7 | TRBV6-6 | - | CASSTDTIYEQYF | TGTGCCAGCAGTACAGACACTATCTACGAGCAGTACTTC
- | TRBJ2-7 | TRBV7-3 | few | CASTLYRRRSYNEQYF | TGTGCCAGCACCCTCTATCGGCGCCGCTCCTACAATGAGCAGTACTTC
TRBD2 | TRBJ2-2 | TRBV4-3 | - | CASSQDLREGQAGELFF | TGCGCCAGCAGCCAAGATCTGAGGGAGGGCCAGGCCGGGGAGCTGTTTTTT
TRBD2 | TRBJ2-1 | TRBV7-2 | - | CASSRKLAGSGNEQFF | TGTGCCAGCAGCCGTAAACTAGCGGGTTCTGGGAATGAGCAGTTCTTC
TRBD1 | TRBJ2-4 | TRBV7-9 | - | CASSLALTGQPKNIQYF | TGTGCCAGCAGCTTAGCGCTAACGGGACAGCCGAAAAACATTCAGTACTTC
- | TRBJ1-1 | TRBV7-2 | - | CASSLQPGANTEAFF | TGTGCCAGCAGCTTACAACCAGGGGCGAACACTGAAGCTTTCTTT
- | TRBJ2-1 | TRBV20-1 | few | CSAGPLSYNEQFF | TGCAGTGCTGGCCCCCTGTCCTACAATGAGCAGTTCTTC
- | TRBJ2-7 | TRBV15 | - | CATSRAIGPPGSYEQYF | TGTGCCACCAGCAGAGCCATTGGGCCCCCAGGATCCTACGAGCAGTACTTC
- | TRBJ2-3 | TRBV9 | - | CASSVGTGFSTDTQYF | TGTGCCAGCAGCGTAGGAACCGGATTTAGCACAGATACGCAGTATTTT
- | TRBJ2-6 | TRBV12-3/TRBV12-4 | - | CASSFASRVLTF | TGTGCCAGCAGTTTCGCAAGTCGGGTCCTGACTTTC
- | TRBJ2-7 | TRBV13 | - | CASSYTKGPTYEQYF | TGTGCCAGCAGCTACACCAAAGGGCCCACCTACGAGCAGTACTTC
- | TRBJ2-6 | TRBV4-2 | many | CASSHETVGANVLTF | TGTGCCAGCAGCCACGAGACAGTTGGGGCCAACGTCCTGACTTTC
- | TRBJ2-7 | TRBV9 | - | CASSPRGGDSFYNEQYF | TGTGCCAGCAGCCCAAGGGGGGGGGACAGTTTTTACAATGAGCAGTACTTC
TRBD2 | TRBJ2-3 | TRBV7-2 | - | CASSLTPGGAGADTQYF | TGTGCCAGCAGCTTAACGCCCGGAGGAGCGGGAGCAGATACGCAGTATTTT
- | TRBJ1-2 | TRBV27 | once | CASSFARFSGYTF | TGTGCCAGCAGTTTCGCTAGGTTTAGTGGCTACACCTTC
- | TRBJ1-5 | TRBV12-3/TRBV12-4 | - | CASSLLARVSNQPQHF | TGTGCCAGCAGCTTACTAGCGCGGGTTAGCAATCAGCCCCAGCATTTT